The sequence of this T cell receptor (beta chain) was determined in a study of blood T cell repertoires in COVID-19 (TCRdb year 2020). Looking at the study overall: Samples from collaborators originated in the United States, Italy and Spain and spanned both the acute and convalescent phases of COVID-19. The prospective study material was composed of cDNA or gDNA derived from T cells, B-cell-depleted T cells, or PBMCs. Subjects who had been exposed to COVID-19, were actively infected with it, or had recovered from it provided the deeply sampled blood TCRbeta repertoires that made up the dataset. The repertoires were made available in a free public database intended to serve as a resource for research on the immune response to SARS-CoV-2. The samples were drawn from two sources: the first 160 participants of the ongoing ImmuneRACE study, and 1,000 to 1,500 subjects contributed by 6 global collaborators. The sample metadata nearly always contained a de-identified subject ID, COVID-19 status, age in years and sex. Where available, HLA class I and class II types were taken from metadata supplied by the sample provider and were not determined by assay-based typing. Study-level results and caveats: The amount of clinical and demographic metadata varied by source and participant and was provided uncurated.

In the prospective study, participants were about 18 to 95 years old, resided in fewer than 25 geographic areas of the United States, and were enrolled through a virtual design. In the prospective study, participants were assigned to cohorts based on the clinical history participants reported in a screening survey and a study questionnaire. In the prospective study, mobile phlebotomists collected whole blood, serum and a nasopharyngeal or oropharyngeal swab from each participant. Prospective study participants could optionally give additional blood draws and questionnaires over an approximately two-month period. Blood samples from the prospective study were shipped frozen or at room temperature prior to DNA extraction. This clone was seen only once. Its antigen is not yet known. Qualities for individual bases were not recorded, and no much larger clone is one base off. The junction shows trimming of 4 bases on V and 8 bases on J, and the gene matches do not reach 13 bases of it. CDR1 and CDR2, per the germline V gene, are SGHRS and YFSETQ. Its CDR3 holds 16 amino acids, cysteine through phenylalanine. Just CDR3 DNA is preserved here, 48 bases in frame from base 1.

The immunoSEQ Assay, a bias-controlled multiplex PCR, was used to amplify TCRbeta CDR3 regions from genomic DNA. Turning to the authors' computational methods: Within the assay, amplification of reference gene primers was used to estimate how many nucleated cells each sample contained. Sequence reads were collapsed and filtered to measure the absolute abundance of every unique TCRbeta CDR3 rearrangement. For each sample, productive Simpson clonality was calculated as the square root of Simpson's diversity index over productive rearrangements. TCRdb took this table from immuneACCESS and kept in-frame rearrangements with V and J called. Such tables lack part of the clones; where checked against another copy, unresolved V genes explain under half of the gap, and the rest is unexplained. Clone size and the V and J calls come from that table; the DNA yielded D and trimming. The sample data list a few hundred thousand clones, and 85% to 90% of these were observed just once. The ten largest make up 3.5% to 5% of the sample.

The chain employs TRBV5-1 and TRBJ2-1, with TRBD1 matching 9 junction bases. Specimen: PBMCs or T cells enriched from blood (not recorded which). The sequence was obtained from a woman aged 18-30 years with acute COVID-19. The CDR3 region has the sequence CASSVGRGQGKDEQFF. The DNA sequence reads TGCGCCAGCAGCGTTGGACGGGGACAGGGAAAGGATGAGCAGTTCTTC. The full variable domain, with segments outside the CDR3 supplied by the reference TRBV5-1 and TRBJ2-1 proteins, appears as KAGVTQTPRYLIKTRGQQVTLSCSPISGHRSVSWYQQTPGQGLQFLFEYFSETQRNKGNFPGRFSGRQFSNSRSEMNVSTLELGDSALYLCASSVGRGQGKDEQFFGPGTRLTVL.